These 14 T cell receptor beta chains were sequenced from one sample in a study of CD4 T cells in relation to SARS-CoV-2 and coronaviruses. TCRdb's table, derived via immunoSEQ multiplex PCR, lists solely in-frame clones and lacks some. The sample holds 36,000 or so clones; about three quarters are singletons and the top ten take 2.5% to 3%. Their cognate antigens are unknown. Sequencing input: memory CD4+ T cells from PBMCs, cultured in vitro. All receptors come from an adult with COVID-19.

This clone occurred a few times. The chain employs TRBV27 and TRBJ1-2, with D maybe TRBD1 (5 bases). CDR1 is MNHEY, CDR2 SMNVEV, per germline (reference sequence). The CDR3 extends over 14 amino acids. The V and J ends lost 5 bases and 7 bases respectively, with 17 bases between them. CDR3 sequence reads: CASSPRDGLRGYTF. The CDR3 nucleotides are TGTGCCAGCAGTCCTCGGGACGGCCTACGTGGCTACACCTTC.

The chain carries TRBV6-1 and TRBJ1-6, with 12 bases matching TRBD1. Germline-derived CDR1 and CDR2 are MNHNS and SASEGT. The V and J ends lost 2 bases and 10 bases, in that order; junction bases with no gene match: 6. CDR3 size: 16 residues. CDR3 protein: CASSENGGQGASPLHF. CDR3 nucleotides: TGTGCCAGCAGTGAAAACGGGGGACAGGGGGCATCACCCCTCCACTTT.

This clone turned up a few times. The chain employs TRBV24-1 and TRBJ2-1; TRBD2 aligns across 11 bases. The length of the CDR3 is 17 residues. With 5 bases clipped from V and 0 bases from J, the junction kept 5 bases outside the gene matches. CDR1 is KGHDR, CDR2 SFDVKD, per germline. CDR3 DNA: TGTGCCACCAGTGCCCAGACTAGCGGGGTCTCCTACAATGAGCAGTTCTTC. Its translation is CATSAQTSGVSYNEQFF.

This rearrangement joins TRBV5-4 to TRBJ2-1, with 9 positions matching TRBD2. J gave up 3 bases and V 5 bases, and 12 bases lay outside the gene matches. The CDR3 is 17 amino acids. The germline CDR1 and CDR2 sequences are SGHNT and YYREEE (reference sequence). CDR3 region: CASSFTLGLALYNEQFF. In DNA, the CDR3 is TGTGCCAGCAGTTTCACCCTGGGACTAGCCCTCTACAATGAGCAGTTCTTC.

The rearrangement joins TRBV2 to TRBJ2-7, with 8 bases fitting TRBD1. The CDR3 runs 14 residues. CDR1 and CDR2 (germline): SNHLY, FYNNEI. The junction had 7 bases not matched to a gene; V was cut back by 5 bases and J by 4 bases. Written as DNA, the CDR3 is TGTGCCAGCAGTAAGACAGGGGCGGCATACGAGCAGTACTTC. Its protein product is CASSKTGAAYEQYF.

V usage is TRBV21-1 and J usage is TRBJ1-3; the table calls TRBD1, which could not be checked here. TRBV21-1 is termed a pseudogene. CDR3 length: 18 amino acids. The CDR3 coding sequence is TGTGCCAGCACCCCCAGCAGGGTCCCACTTTACTCTGGAAACACCATATATTTT. Translation: CASTPSRVPLYSGNTIYF.

V gene TRBV10-3 combines with J gene TRBJ2-1, with a tentative D call TRBD2 (5 bases). The CDR3 is 12 amino acids. CDR1 is ENHRY, CDR2 SYGVKD, per germline. The germline V and J ends were trimmed by 4 bases and 9 bases, with 10 bases remaining between them. The CDR3 nucleotides read TGTGCCATCAGTGTCCAGGAGGTTGAGCAGTTCTTC. As protein: CAISVQEVEQFF.

The J gene is TRBJ2-1, the V gene TRBV6-2 or TRBV6-3; possible D gene TRBD1, 6 bases. CDR1 MNHEY and CDR2 SVGEGT come from the germline V gene. Trimming stripped 4 bases from V and 7 bases from J, with 14 bases between. CDR3 size: 14 residues. In DNA form, the CDR3 reads TGTGCCAGCAGTTCTCCGGGACAAGAAAATGAGCAGTTCTTC. Encoded protein: CASSSPGQENEQFF.

This clone was counted a few times. The V gene is TRBV12-3 or TRBV12-4, the J gene TRBJ1-5; D call uncertain. This CDR3 region has 13 residues. Deletions cut 8 bases from V and 0 bases from J, with 8 bases between. CDR3 nucleotide sequence: TGTGCCAGCGGGATTTATAGCAATCAGCCCCAGCATTTT. Encoded protein: CASGIYSNQPQHF.

In this sample, this clone turned up a few times. This chain joins TRBV30 and TRBJ2-7; D may match TRBD1 or TRBD2 (6 bases each). The CDR3 length is 13 residues. Trimming shortened V by 2 bases and J by 5 bases, and 13 bases separated the two germline ends. Germline V gene sequence: CDR1 GTSNPN, CDR2 SVGIG (reference sequence). CDR3 protein: CAWSRGGFHEQYF. The CDR3 coding sequence is TGTGCCTGGAGTCGAGGGGGGTTCCACGAGCAGTACTTC.

This clone showed up just once. The rearrangement joins TRBV6-5 to TRBJ2-1; 13 bases line up with TRBD2. The V gene's germline CDR1 is MNHEY and CDR2 SVGAGI. There are 15 residues in the CDR3. J lost 6 bases, V lost 6 bases, and 5 bases had no gene match. The CDR3 spells CASSPGLAGTNEQFF. The CDR3 DNA reads TGTGCCAGCAGCCCGGGACTAGCGGGAACCAATGAGCAGTTCTTC.

This rearrangement joins TRBV5-5 to TRBJ2-7, with 8 bases lining up with TRBD2. The CDR3 has 14 amino acids. CDR1 SGHKS and CDR2 YYEKEE come from the germline V gene (reference sequence). Trimming at V came to 4 bases and at J to 6 bases, leaving 9 bases not matched to a gene. As DNA, the CDR3 is TGTGCCAGCAGCAGGGGACTAGTAGGGGGCGAGCAGTACTTC. This translates into CASSRGLVGGEQYF.

The rearrangement links TRBV28 to TRBJ2-3; D might be TRBD1 (6 bases). Germline CDR1 reads MDHEN; CDR2 reads SYDVKM. There are 16 residues in the CDR3. V lost 0 bases, J lost 2 bases, and 12 bases lay in between. The CDR3 nucleotides read TGTGCCAGCAGTTTATGGGGGGCGCAAAACACAGATACGCAGTATTTT. It codes for CASSLWGAQNTDTQYF.

This chain connects TRBV11-2 to TRBJ1-1; the D is unclear. Per germline, CDR1 SGHAT and CDR2 FQNNGV. V lost 3 bases, J lost 1 base, and 6 bases lay in between. The CDR3 runs 13 residues. CDR3 loop: CASSFGENTEAFF. The CDR3 coding sequence is TGTGCCAGCAGCTTTGGGGAGAACACTGAAGCTTTCTTT.